This TCR beta chain was obtained from a study of T cells expressing NK-cell markers. Across the study: Sorted CD3+CD56+NKG2C+, CD3+CD56+NKG2C- and CD3+CD56-NKG2C+ T cells provided the TCR beta repertoires. Seven donors tested HCMV-seropositive and one tested seronegative among the eight sequenced.

The germline gives CDR1 SGHTA, CDR2 FQGNSA. CDR3 length equals 15 residues. Study-level points and caveats: Over 5 donors carried dominant NKG2C+ clonotypes that made up about 1.0-7.0% of their CD8+ T cells.

Scientists made TCR beta cDNA using 5'RACE template switching with UMIs. With the 5' RACE reads reprocessed, TCRdb shows one record per CDR3 protein and no DNA. The sample data list 400,000 to 450,000 distinct CDR3 sequences. With respect to this clonotype: Its antigen remains unidentified.

This TCR was sampled from a woman between 18 and 69 years old in good health. The specimen sequenced was blood T cells: a sorted CD56 or NKG2C T cell subset, CD4+ or CD8+ T cells, or bulk PBMC T cells (not recorded which). The chain is built from TRBV7-2 and TRBJ2-1; the TRBD2 assignment by TCRdb is unverifiable without DNA. The CDR3 is CASSLGSGFSNEQFF.